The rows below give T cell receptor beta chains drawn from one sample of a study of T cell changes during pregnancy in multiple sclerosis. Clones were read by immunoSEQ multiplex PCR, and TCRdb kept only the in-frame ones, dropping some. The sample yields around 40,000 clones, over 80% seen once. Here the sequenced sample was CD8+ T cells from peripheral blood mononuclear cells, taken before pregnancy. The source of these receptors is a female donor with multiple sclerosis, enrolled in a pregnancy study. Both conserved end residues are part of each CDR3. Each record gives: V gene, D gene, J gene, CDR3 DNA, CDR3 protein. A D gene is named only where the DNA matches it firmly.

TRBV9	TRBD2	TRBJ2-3	TGTGCCAGCAGCGTCGAGCGGGGGGTGTACACAGATACGCAGTATTTT	CASSVERGVYTDTQYF
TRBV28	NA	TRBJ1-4	TGTGCCAGCAGTTTAGGGAGGGCCAGGGCGGTAGGTGAAAAACTGTTTTTT	CASSLGRARAVGEKLFF
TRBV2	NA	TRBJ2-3	TGTGCCAGCAGCTCCCTACAGGACAGCCCCAGCACAGATACGCAGTATTTT	CASSSLQDSPSTDTQYF
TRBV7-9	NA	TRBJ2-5	TGTGCCAGCAGCCCCGGGATTTTGTATCAAGAGACCCAGTACTTC	CASSPGILYQETQYF
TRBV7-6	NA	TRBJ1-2	TGTGCCAGCAGCCCACCCGGGTCCCCTACTTATGGCTACACCTTC	CASSPPGSPTYGYTF
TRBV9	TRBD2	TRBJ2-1	TGTGCCAGCAGCCCCGGACTAGCGGGGAATTACAATGAGCAGTTCTTC	CASSPGLAGNYNEQFF
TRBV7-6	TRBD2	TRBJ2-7	TGTGCCAGCAGCGCTAGCGGGGGCTCCTACGAGCAGTACTTC	CASSASGGSYEQYF
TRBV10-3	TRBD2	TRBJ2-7	TGTGCCATCAGTGAGTCCTCTAGCGGGGCTCTTGAGCAGTACTTC	CAISESSSGALEQYF
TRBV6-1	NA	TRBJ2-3	TGTGCCAGCACCAGGGTAGAGCGGAGGGCAGATACGCAGTATTTT	CASTRVERRADTQYF
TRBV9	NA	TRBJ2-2	TGTGCCAGCAGCCTCGGACAGAACACCGGGGAGCTGTTTTTT	CASSLGQNTGELFF